The 14 T cell receptor beta chains given below trace back to one sample, sequenced in a study of control samples from healthy donors and cancer patients. Repertoires were generated with immunoSEQ multiplex PCR, while TCRdb's copy carries only in-frame clones and drops some. The table has about 170,000 clones, roughly 93% seen once. Material for sequencing was blood. These TCRs come from a woman aged 55-70 years in good health.

The chain combines TRBV6-5 with TRBJ2-6; D is perhaps TRBD1 (5 bases). Trimming removed 7 bases from V and 4 bases from J, with 14 bases in between. Germline V gene data show CDR1 as MNHEY and CDR2 as SVGAGI. This CDR3 is built from 15 residues. The DNA for the CDR3 is TGTGCCAGCAAGGGGTTCACTCCGGGGGCCAACGTCCTGACTTTC. Its translation is CASKGFTPGANVLTF.

This chain connects TRBV11-2 to TRBJ2-1; D unclear. The CDR3 contains 16 residues. CDR1 and CDR2 (germline): SGHAT, FQNNGV. The V gene lost 0 bases and the J gene lost 3 bases, with 12 bases spanning the gap. This CDR3 is CASSLERRFNYNEQFF. For the CDR3, the DNA is TGTGCCAGCAGCTTAGAACGGCGGTTTAACTACAATGAGCAGTTCTTC.

This chain links TRBV10-3 with TRBJ2-3, with 7 positions matching TRBD2. Per germline, CDR1 ENHRY and CDR2 SYGVKD. The CDR3 is 16 residues long. V gave up 3 bases and J gave up 0 bases; unmatched junction bases: 6. The CDR3, as DNA: TGTGCCATCAGTGAAGGGGAGGGGTTAAGCACAGATACGCAGTATTTT. Its translation: CAISEGEGLSTDTQYF.

In its sample, this clone was seen a few times. In DNA form, the CDR3 reads TGCGCCAGCAGTGAATCCGGCCACGACAAAGCTTTCTTT. The encoded protein is CASSESGHDKAFF. The chain links TRBV10-1 to TRBJ1-1; unclear D gene. The ends were cut back, 3 bases at V and 9 bases at J, with 14 bases in the middle. The CDR3 sequence is 13 residues long. The germline gives CDR1 WNHNN, CDR2 SYGVQD (reference sequence).

This chain links TRBV4-3 with TRBJ1-2; 7 nucleotides match TRBD1. V lost 2 bases to trimming and J lost 4 bases; unmatched junction nucleotides: 7. The CDR3 contains 15 residues. The germline V gene encodes CDR1 LGHNA and CDR2 YSLEER. Here the CDR3 DNA reads TGCGCCAGCAGCCAACATACAGGGGATTCCTATGGCTACACCTTC. It is translated as CASSQHTGDSYGYTF.

The rearrangement joins TRBV5-4 to TRBJ1-2, with 7 bases matching TRBD1. The CDR3 runs 15 residues. Germline V gives CDR1 SGHNT, CDR2 YYREEE (reference sequence). J was trimmed by 7 bases and V by 4 bases; bases with no gene match: 13. CDR3: CASSPRGRRQGGYTF. DNA of the CDR3: TGTGCCAGCAGCCCAAGGGGAAGGAGACAGGGTGGCTACACCTTC.

The gene calls are TRBV2 and TRBJ1-3; weak D call: TRBD1 (5 bases). Germline V gene data show CDR1 as SNHLY and CDR2 as FYNNEI. The CDR3 contains 13 residues. Trimming pared 7 bases from V and 0 bases from J, leaving 7 bases between. CDR3 nucleotide sequence: TGTGCCAGCACTGGGGGCTCTGGAAACACCATATATTTT. This codes for CASTGGSGNTIYF.

The chain recombines TRBV19 with TRBJ2-1, with 9 bases lining up with TRBD1. This CDR3 contains 14 residues. Germline CDR1 and CDR2: LNHDA and SQIVND (reference sequence). V was pared by 7 bases and J by 7 bases, with 8 bases of the junction left unmatched. CDR3 protein: CASTGTGLVNEQFF. CDR3 coding DNA: TGTGCCAGTACCGGGACAGGGTTGGTAAATGAGCAGTTCTTC.

V usage is TRBV13 and J usage is TRBJ1-4; possible D gene TRBD1, 6 bases. The CDR3 has 14 residues. Germline loops: CDR1 PRHDT, CDR2 FYEKMQ (reference sequence). Trimming removed 3 bases at V and 2 bases at J, with 7 bases between. The CDR3 loop reads CASSFQGTNEKLFF. The CDR3 coding sequence is TGTGCCAGCAGCTTTCAGGGGACTAATGAAAAACTGTTTTTT.

In DNA, the CDR3 is TGTGCCATCAGTGGTTCGGGGCCCGGGGAGCTGTTTTTT. It translates to CAISGSGPGELFF. V gene TRBV10-3 combines with J gene TRBJ2-2; D is possibly TRBD1 or TRBD2 (5 bases each). Per the germline V gene, CDR1 is ENHRY and CDR2 is SYGVKD. Trimming took off 4 bases at V and 6 bases at J, with 9 bases between the two ends. The length of the CDR3 is 13 residues.

The chain links TRBV27 to TRBJ1-2; D gene uncertain. This CDR3 spans 15 amino acids. V lost 5 bases and J lost 1, with 14 bases in between. The germline V gene has CDR1 MNHEY and CDR2 SMNVEV (reference sequence). The CDR3 bases are TGTGCCAGCAGTCTGGGAGGGCCGATTAACTATGGCTACACCTTC. This codes for CASSLGGPINYGYTF.

The chain links TRBV6-5 to TRBJ1-1; no clear D. From germline, CDR1 is MNHEY and CDR2 SVGAGI. This CDR3 contains 15 residues. V was shortened by 1 base and J by 2 bases, with 11 bases between the two germline ends. The CDR3 spells CASSYFREQNTEAFF. The CDR3 DNA follows: TGTGCCAGCAGTTACTTCCGGGAGCAAAACACTGAAGCTTTCTTT.

The chain combines TRBV7-9 with TRBJ1-2; the D is unclear. Germline V CDR1 and CDR2: SEHNR, FQNEAQ (reference sequence). V was pared by 5 bases and J by 3 bases, with 10 bases between. The CDR3 runs to 13 residues. Written as DNA, the CDR3 is TGTGCCAGCAGCGGAGAGATACACTATGGCTACACCTTC. The encoded protein is CASSGEIHYGYTF.

This clone has just a few counts. This chain joins TRBV25-1 and TRBJ1-3; D not certain. The germline gives CDR1 MGHDK, CDR2 SYGVNS. CDR3 length: 16 residues. Deletions cut 2 bases from V and 4 bases from J, with 15 bases between. The CDR3: CASSEHSLNLGNTIYF. The CDR3 nucleotides read TGTGCCAGCAGTGAACACTCCCTAAATCTAGGAAACACCATATATTTT. The whole variable domain, filled in from reference TRBV25-1 and TRBJ1-3, reads EADIYQTPRYLVIGTGKKITLECSQTMGHDKMYWYQQDPGMELHLIHYSYGVNSTEKGDLSSESTVSRIRTEHFPLTLESARPSHTSQYLCASSEHSLNLGNTIYFGEGSWLTVV.